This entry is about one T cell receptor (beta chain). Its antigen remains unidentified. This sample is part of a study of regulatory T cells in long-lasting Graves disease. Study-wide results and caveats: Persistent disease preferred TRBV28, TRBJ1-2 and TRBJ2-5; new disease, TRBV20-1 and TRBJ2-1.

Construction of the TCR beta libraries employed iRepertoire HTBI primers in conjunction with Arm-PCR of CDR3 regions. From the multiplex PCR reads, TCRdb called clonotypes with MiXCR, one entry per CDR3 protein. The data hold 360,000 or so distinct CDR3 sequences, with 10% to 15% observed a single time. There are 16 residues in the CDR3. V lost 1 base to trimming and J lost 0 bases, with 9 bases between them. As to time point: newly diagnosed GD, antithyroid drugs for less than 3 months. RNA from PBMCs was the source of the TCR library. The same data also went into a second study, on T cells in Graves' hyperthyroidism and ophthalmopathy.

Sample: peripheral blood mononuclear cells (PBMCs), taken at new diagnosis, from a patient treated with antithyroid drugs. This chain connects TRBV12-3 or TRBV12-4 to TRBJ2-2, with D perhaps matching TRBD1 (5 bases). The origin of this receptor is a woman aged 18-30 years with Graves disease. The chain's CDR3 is CASSLGPGTNTGELFF. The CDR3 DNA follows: TGTGCCAGCAGTTTAGGGCCAGGGACGAACACCGGGGAGCTGTTTTTT.